This T cell receptor beta chain came from a study of blood T cell repertoires in COVID-19. Assay used: immunoSEQ multiplex PCR; TCRdb lists only in-frame clones, some missing. The data hold fewer than 350,000 clones, with 80% to 90% observed a single time. The clonotype originates from a woman in her forties or fifties who had recovered from COVID-19. Sample: peripheral blood.

The CDR3 sequence: CASSLTSGEGTGELFF. The CDR3 DNA reads TGTGCCAGCAGCCTCACTAGCGGGGAGGGCACCGGGGAGCTGTTTTTT. This rearrangement joins TRBV7-2 to TRBJ2-2; 10 positions match TRBD2. The CDR3 has 16 amino acids. J was trimmed by 4 bases and V by 5 bases; bases with no gene match: 7. The germline V gene encodes CDR1 SGHTA and CDR2 FQGNSA.